These T cell receptor beta chains were read from a single sample in a study of T cell responses to AZD1222 COVID-19 vaccine. Generated by immunoSEQ multiplex PCR, the TCRdb table keeps only in-frame clones and is missing some. This table holds around 120,000 clones, roughly 84% found once. Source: peripheral blood, taken on day 0 of AZD1222 vaccination. The receptor source for this set is an adult in good health. CDR3s include the opening cysteine and the closing phenylalanine or tryptophan. Each record gives: V gene, D gene, clone size, CDR3 length, J gene, CDR3 protein, CDR3 DNA. A D gene is named only where the DNA matches it firmly. Where a row states a size, it is once, few, many or the class of an expanded clone; other rows omit it.

v_gene: TRBV7-6
d_gene: TRBD1
abundance: NA
len: 15
j_gene: TRBJ2-1
CDR3aa: CASSPDRVSYNEQFF
CDR3nt: TGTGCCAGCAGCCCCGACAGGGTCTCCTACAATGAGCAGTTCTTC

v_gene: TRBV7-6
d_gene: NA
abundance: NA
len: 15
j_gene: TRBJ2-3
CDR3aa: CASSLLAIPTDTQYF
CDR3nt: TGTGCCAGCAGCTTATTAGCAATACCCACAGATACGCAGTATTTT

v_gene: TRBV27
d_gene: TRBD1
abundance: NA
len: 15
j_gene: TRBJ2-7
CDR3aa: CASSRTGQGAWEQYF
CDR3nt: TGTGCCAGCAGTCGAACGGGACAGGGGGCATGGGAGCAGTACTTC

v_gene: TRBV5-5
d_gene: TRBD2
abundance: NA
len: 16
j_gene: TRBJ2-3
CDR3aa: CASSFWTSGGVDTQYF
CDR3nt: TGTGCCAGCAGCTTCTGGACTAGCGGGGGGGTGGATACGCAGTATTTT

v_gene: TRBV11-2
d_gene: NA
abundance: NA
len: 15
j_gene: TRBJ2-7
CDR3aa: CASSEGWASGDEQYF
CDR3nt: TGTGCCAGCAGTGAGGGCTGGGCTAGTGGGGACGAGCAGTACTTC

v_gene: TRBV7-2
d_gene: NA
abundance: NA
len: 15
j_gene: TRBJ1-2
CDR3aa: CASSFSFRGDYGYTF
CDR3nt: TGTGCCAGCAGCTTCAGTTTTCGGGGTGACTATGGCTACACCTTC

v_gene: TRBV6-5
d_gene: NA
abundance: NA
len: 12
j_gene: TRBJ1-1
CDR3aa: CASTKEGTEAFF
CDR3nt: TGTGCCAGCACCAAAGAGGGTACTGAAGCTTTCTTT

v_gene: TRBV10-2
d_gene: NA
abundance: NA
len: 15
j_gene: TRBJ2-5
CDR3aa: CASSGPTWRGETQYF
CDR3nt: TGCGCCAGCAGTGGCCCAACATGGCGGGGTGAGACCCAGTACTTC

v_gene: TRBV12-5
d_gene: TRBD2
abundance: NA
len: 13
j_gene: TRBJ2-5
CDR3aa: CASARGGHETQYF
CDR3nt: TGTGCTAGTGCCCGGGGGGGCCACGAGACCCAGTACTTC

v_gene: TRBV19
d_gene: NA
abundance: NA
len: 15
j_gene: TRBJ1-5
CDR3aa: CASSTTLYSNQPQHF
CDR3nt: TGTGCCAGTAGTACGACACTATATAGCAATCAGCCCCAGCATTTT

v_gene: TRBV19
d_gene: NA
abundance: NA
len: 13
j_gene: TRBJ2-5
CDR3aa: CASSIGLVETQYF
CDR3nt: TGTGCCAGTAGTATAGGTTTGGTAGAGACCCAGTACTTC

v_gene: TRBV12-3/TRBV12-4
d_gene: NA
abundance: few
len: 13
j_gene: TRBJ2-2
CDR3aa: CASSVSQGGGLFF
CDR3nt: TGTGCCAGCAGTGTCTCACAGGGAGGAGGGCTGTTTTTT

v_gene: TRBV7-8
d_gene: TRBD2
abundance: NA
len: 16
j_gene: TRBJ2-5
CDR3aa: CASRKIGSGGQETQYF
CDR3nt: TGTGCCAGCAGGAAGATCGGTAGCGGGGGGCAAGAGACCCAGTACTTC

v_gene: TRBV9
d_gene: NA
abundance: NA
len: 15
j_gene: TRBJ1-2
CDR3aa: CASSVGTAPEGGYTF
CDR3nt: TGTGCCAGCAGCGTAGGTACCGCCCCGGAGGGTGGCTACACCTTC

v_gene: TRBV6-5
d_gene: NA
abundance: NA
len: 12
j_gene: TRBJ1-2
CDR3aa: CASSYSGYGYTF
CDR3nt: TGTGCCAGCAGTTACTCTGGCTATGGCTACACCTTC

v_gene: TRBV6-5
d_gene: NA
abundance: NA
len: 15
j_gene: TRBJ1-2
CDR3aa: CASSTPGVGNYGYTF
CDR3nt: TGTGCCAGTTCTACCCCCGGGGTAGGAAACTATGGCTACACCTTC

v_gene: TRBV6-5
d_gene: NA
abundance: NA
len: 15
j_gene: TRBJ2-5
CDR3aa: CASSYSIVVPETQYF
CDR3nt: TGTGCCAGCAGTTACTCGATCGTGGTGCCGGAGACCCAGTACTTC

v_gene: TRBV4-2
d_gene: NA
abundance: NA
len: 15
j_gene: TRBJ1-4
CDR3aa: CASSQDLGADEKLFF
CDR3nt: TGTGCCAGCAGCCAAGATCTGGGGGCAGACGAAAAACTGTTTTTT

v_gene: TRBV7-8
d_gene: TRBD1
abundance: NA
len: 20
j_gene: TRBJ1-3
CDR3aa: CASSTPRGGATGVWGNTIYF
CDR3nt: TGTGCCAGCAGCACCCCTAGGGGGGGAGCCACAGGGGTATGGGGAAACACCATATATTTT

v_gene: TRBV27
d_gene: NA
abundance: once
len: 13
j_gene: TRBJ2-7
CDR3aa: CASRGFSRNEQYF
CDR3nt: TGTGCCAGCAGGGGGTTTTCGAGAAACGAGCAGTACTTC

v_gene: TRBV18
d_gene: NA
abundance: NA
len: 15
j_gene: TRBJ2-1
CDR3aa: CASSSNGNSYNEQFF
CDR3nt: TGTGCCAGCTCATCTAACGGAAACTCCTACAATGAGCAGTTCTTC

v_gene: TRBV7-9
d_gene: NA
abundance: once
len: 14
j_gene: TRBJ1-3
CDR3aa: CASSLSISGNTIYF
CDR3nt: TGTGCCAGCAGCCTAAGCATCTCTGGAAACACCATATATTTT

v_gene: TRBV5-1
d_gene: NA
abundance: NA
len: 15
j_gene: TRBJ2-7
CDR3aa: CASSSRGQGGNEQYF
CDR3nt: TGCGCCAGCAGCTCCCGAGGGCAGGGGGGGAACGAGCAGTACTTC

v_gene: TRBV14
d_gene: NA
abundance: NA
len: 13
j_gene: TRBJ1-1
CDR3aa: CASSQGPYTEAFF
CDR3nt: TGTGCCAGCAGCCAGGGACCGTACACTGAAGCTTTCTTT

v_gene: TRBV6-5
d_gene: TRBD1
abundance: NA
len: 14
j_gene: TRBJ2-7
CDR3aa: CASRWGQGVYEQYF
CDR3nt: TGTGCCAGCCGGTGGGGACAGGGGGTTTACGAGCAGTACTTC

v_gene: TRBV7-2
d_gene: NA
abundance: NA
len: 14
j_gene: TRBJ1-1
CDR3aa: CASSLVGEVTEAFF
CDR3nt: TGTGCCAGCAGCTTAGTTGGGGAGGTCACTGAAGCTTTCTTT

v_gene: TRBV30
d_gene: NA
abundance: few
len: 12
j_gene: TRBJ2-7
CDR3aa: CAWSVRVGEQYF
CDR3nt: TGTGCCTGGAGTGTACGGGTGGGCGAGCAGTACTTC

v_gene: TRBV5-1
d_gene: NA
abundance: few
len: 15
j_gene: TRBJ2-3
CDR3aa: CASMIGWPITDTQYF
CDR3nt: TGCGCCAGCATGATAGGATGGCCGATCACAGATACGCAGTATTTT

v_gene: TRBV2
d_gene: NA
abundance: once
len: 13
j_gene: TRBJ1-3
CDR3aa: CASRVHRRNTIYF
CDR3nt: TGTGCCAGCAGGGTGCACAGGAGGAACACCATATATTTT

v_gene: TRBV5-4
d_gene: NA
abundance: few
len: 11
j_gene: TRBJ1-5
CDR3aa: CASSNCQPQHF
CDR3nt: TGTGCCAGCAGTAACTGCCAGCCCCAGCATTTT

v_gene: TRBV10-3
d_gene: NA
abundance: NA
len: 13
j_gene: TRBJ2-5
CDR3aa: CAISDLGKETQYF
CDR3nt: TGTGCCATCAGTGACTTAGGGAAAGAGACCCAGTACTTC

v_gene: TRBV19
d_gene: TRBD1
abundance: NA
len: 17
j_gene: TRBJ2-3
CDR3aa: CASSIEDRVSSTDTQYF
CDR3nt: TGTGCCAGTAGTATAGAGGACAGGGTCTCTAGCACAGATACGCAGTATTTT

v_gene: TRBV7-2
d_gene: TRBD2
abundance: NA
len: 16
j_gene: TRBJ2-7
CDR3aa: CASSLGGGGDLYEQYF
CDR3nt: TGTGCCAGCAGCTTAGGAGGCGGGGGGGACCTTTACGAGCAGTACTTC

v_gene: TRBV7-2
d_gene: NA
abundance: once
len: 18
j_gene: TRBJ1-1
CDR3aa: CASSFPASSGPGNTEAFF
CDR3nt: TGTGCCAGCAGCTTCCCAGCATCGTCAGGACCGGGGAACACTGAAGCTTTCTTT

v_gene: TRBV30
d_gene: NA
abundance: NA
len: 12
j_gene: TRBJ2-7
CDR3aa: CAFTSSSYEQYF
CDR3nt: TGTGCCTTCACTTCCAGCTCCTACGAGCAGTACTTC

v_gene: TRBV12-3/TRBV12-4
d_gene: NA
abundance: NA
len: 12
j_gene: TRBJ2-7
CDR3aa: CASSRNTYEQYF
CDR3nt: TGTGCCAGCAGCCGGAATACATACGAGCAGTACTTC

v_gene: TRBV19
d_gene: TRBD1
abundance: NA
len: 16
j_gene: TRBJ2-7
CDR3aa: CASSMSDRGPSYEQYF
CDR3nt: TGTGCCAGTAGTATGAGCGACAGGGGACCCTCCTACGAGCAGTACTTC